The T cell receptor (beta chain) described here comes from a study of blood T cell repertoires in COVID-19. Turning to the study itself: PBMCs, B-cell-depleted T cells, or T cells were the source of the cDNA or gDNA that made up the material.

The assay was immunoSEQ multiplex PCR, and TCRdb's table has in-frame clones only and misses some. The data show 400,000 to 450,000 clones, 85% to 90% seen once. Across about two dozen US areas, participants ranged in age from roughly 18 to 89 years. Two consecutive negative NP/OP PCR tests, clearance, or resolved symptoms defined Cohort 3 recovery. This TCR was sampled from a man aged 25-45 years who had recovered from COVID-19. Sequenced material: PBMCs or T cells enriched from blood (not recorded which).

The CDR3 reads CASRDTGESIKTQYF. The CDR3 nucleotides read TGCGCCAGCAGAGACACAGGGGAGTCGATAAAGACCCAGTACTTC. The gene calls are TRBV5-1 and TRBJ2-5, with 7 bases that match TRBD1. The V gene's germline CDR1 is SGHRS and CDR2 YFSETQ. Trimming took 5 bases from V and 6 from J; bases not matched to a gene: 13. The CDR3 extends over 15 amino acids.